This T cell receptor (beta chain) was documented in a study of chemoradiotherapy in HPV16-positive cancers. Repeated repertoire sampling spanned the course of chemoradiotherapy. CDR3 length: 16 residues. V shed 5 bases and J 0 bases; nucleotides not matched to a gene: 0. Per the germline V gene, CDR1 is LNHDA and CDR2 is SQIVND (reference sequence). This clone was detected only a few times. Sequenced by immunoSEQ multiplex PCR; TCRdb stores in-frame clones only, minus some. The sample has approximately 14,000 clones, under 85% seen once; the top ten hold about 1.3%. The V call is TRBV19, the J call TRBJ2-6; TRBD1 aligns across 11 bases. This material was acquired from a patient who underwent chemoradiotherapy. The TCR comes from a human donor with HPV-associated anogenital cancer. The CDR3 DNA is TGTGCCAGTAGTGGGACAGGGGGCTCTGGGGCCAACGTCCTGACTTTC. This gives the protein CASSGTGGSGANVLTF.